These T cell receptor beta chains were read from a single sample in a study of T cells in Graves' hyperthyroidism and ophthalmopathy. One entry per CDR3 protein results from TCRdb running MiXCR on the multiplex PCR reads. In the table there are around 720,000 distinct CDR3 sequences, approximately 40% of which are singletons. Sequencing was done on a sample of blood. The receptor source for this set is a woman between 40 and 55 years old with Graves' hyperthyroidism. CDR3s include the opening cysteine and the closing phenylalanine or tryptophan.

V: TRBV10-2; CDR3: CAISVGADSGNTIYF
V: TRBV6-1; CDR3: CASAGLLIGDETEAFF
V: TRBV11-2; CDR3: CASSFGDSYEQYF
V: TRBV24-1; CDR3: CATSDSGTSGRWTQYF
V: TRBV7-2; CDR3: CASSRGQASYGYTF
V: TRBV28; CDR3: CAMRDGRNYGYTF
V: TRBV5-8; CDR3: CASSPGRRSGSKETQYF
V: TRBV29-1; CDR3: CSVVRDRDQPQHF
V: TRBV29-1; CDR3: CSVGFSGANVLTF
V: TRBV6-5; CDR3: CASYRDRYSPLHF
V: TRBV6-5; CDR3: CASSSGTRRTYYEQYF
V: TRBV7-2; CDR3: CASSPDPVAGDRGYSTDTQYF
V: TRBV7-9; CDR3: CASSLRIGGDTGANVLTF
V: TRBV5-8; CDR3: CASSLAKRTEAFF
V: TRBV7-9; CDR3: CASSPGGVETQYF
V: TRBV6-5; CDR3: CASSYSGTSGYEQYF
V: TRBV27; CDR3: CASNPGGPTRGTEAFF
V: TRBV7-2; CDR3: CASSGNRGGTSNTEAFF
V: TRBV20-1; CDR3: CSARDGTSGRHGQYF
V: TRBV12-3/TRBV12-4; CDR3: CASSTQGFQPQHF
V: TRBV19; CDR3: CASSPAGKSGTEAFF
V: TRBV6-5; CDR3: CASSSRGAHSPLHF
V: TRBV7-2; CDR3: CASSLFRHSYNEQFF
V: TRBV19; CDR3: CASSIAEARGYTF
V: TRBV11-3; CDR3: CASSLGRVRETEAFF
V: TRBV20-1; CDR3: CSARRHLGQETQYF
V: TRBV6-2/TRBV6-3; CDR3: CASSPGGLLQQYF
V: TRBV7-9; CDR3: CASSLERGLAVQETQYF
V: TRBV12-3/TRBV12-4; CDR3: CASSPQDALTYEQYF
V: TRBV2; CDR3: CASSSWDSNQPQHF
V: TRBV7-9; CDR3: CASSLPTEGQGFSGANVLTF
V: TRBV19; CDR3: CASSPSSGGAGQPQHF
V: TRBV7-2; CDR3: CASSVGQADTGELFF
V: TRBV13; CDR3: CASSGQGYGVTEAFF
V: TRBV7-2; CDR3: CASSLSGTDNYGYTF
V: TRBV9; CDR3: CASSVGGVRTEAFF
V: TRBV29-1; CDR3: CSVELAGGGEQYF
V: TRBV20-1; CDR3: CSARDRGRRETQYF
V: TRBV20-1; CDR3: CSAVLSGRGAYEHF
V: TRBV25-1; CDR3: CASSPEKTGFNQPQHF
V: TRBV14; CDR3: CASSQVGQFNEKLFF
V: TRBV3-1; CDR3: CASSLIGAHGNTIYF
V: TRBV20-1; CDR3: CSAMGLAGAETQYF